This T cell receptor (beta chain) was sequenced during a study of beta chain features in type 1 diabetes. Study details: Taken together, all samples contributed 95 million to 110 million examined sorted cells. Study-level points and caveats: The study notes PCR might favor shorter templates equally in patients and controls. HLA influence on TCRB rearrangement stayed unresolved here. For Type 1 diabetes patients, all four CD4+ subsets carried TCRB CDR3s that were moderately but significantly shorter.

There are a few counts of this clone. Its cognate antigen is unknown. The CDR3 sequence is 15 residues long. The germline gives CDR1 MNHEY, CDR2 SVGAGI. V shed 5 bases, J shed 4 bases, and the junction held 6 bases outside the gene matches. The sequenced template was cDNA made from the entire isolated RNA. Method: immunoSEQ multiplex PCR; TCRdb's copy keeps in-frame clones and lacks some. The sample records about 270,000 clones, roughly 15% being singletons. The material sequenced was naive CD4+ T cells from blood. V gene TRBV6-5 combines with J gene TRBJ2-2; 8 bases are shared with TRBD2. The sequence was collected from a woman aged 40 to 50 in good health. CDR3 in amino acids: CASSKPGTSTGELFF. CDR3 nucleotide sequence: TGTGCCAGCAGTAAACCCGGGACTAGCACCGGGGAGCTGTTTTTT.